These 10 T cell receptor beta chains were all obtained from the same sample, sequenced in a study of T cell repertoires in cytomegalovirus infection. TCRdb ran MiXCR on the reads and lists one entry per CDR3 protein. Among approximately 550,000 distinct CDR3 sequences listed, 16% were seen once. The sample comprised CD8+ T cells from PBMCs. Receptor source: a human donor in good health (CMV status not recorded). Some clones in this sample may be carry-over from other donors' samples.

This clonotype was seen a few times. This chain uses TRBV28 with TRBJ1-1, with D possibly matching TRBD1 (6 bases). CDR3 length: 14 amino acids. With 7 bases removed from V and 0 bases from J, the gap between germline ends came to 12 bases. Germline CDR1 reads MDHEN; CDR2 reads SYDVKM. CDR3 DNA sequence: TGTGCCAGCACCACAGACAGGATGAACACTGAAGCTTTCTTT. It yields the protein CASTTDRMNTEAFF.

The CDR3 nucleotides read TGTGCCAGCAGCACCCGGAAACATGGCTACACCTTC. Its protein is CASSTRKHGYTF. V gene TRBV5-6 combines with J gene TRBJ1-2, with D uncertain. This CDR3 contains 12 residues. V was cut by 4 bases and J by 6 bases, with 10 bases left in between. Per germline, CDR1 SGHDT and CDR2 YYEEEE.

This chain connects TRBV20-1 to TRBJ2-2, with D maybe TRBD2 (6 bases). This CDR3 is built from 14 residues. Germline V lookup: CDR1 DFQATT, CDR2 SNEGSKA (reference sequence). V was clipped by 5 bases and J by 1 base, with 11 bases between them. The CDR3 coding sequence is TGCAGTGCTGAAAGGGACTGGAACACCGGGGAGCTGTTTTTT. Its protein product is CSAERDWNTGELFF.

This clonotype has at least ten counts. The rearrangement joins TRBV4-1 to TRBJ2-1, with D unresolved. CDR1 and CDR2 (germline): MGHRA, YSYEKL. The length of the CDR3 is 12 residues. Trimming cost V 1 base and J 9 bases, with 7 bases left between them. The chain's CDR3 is CASSQVGREQFF. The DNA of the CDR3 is TGCGCCAGCAGCCAAGTCGGGCGTGAGCAGTTCTTC.

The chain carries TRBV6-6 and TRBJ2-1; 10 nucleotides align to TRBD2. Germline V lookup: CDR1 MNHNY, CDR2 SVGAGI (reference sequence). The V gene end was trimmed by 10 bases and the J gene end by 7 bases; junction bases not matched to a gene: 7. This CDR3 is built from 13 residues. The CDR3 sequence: CATGAGGYNEQFF. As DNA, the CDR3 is TGTGCCACCGGAGCGGGGGGGTATAATGAGCAGTTCTTC.

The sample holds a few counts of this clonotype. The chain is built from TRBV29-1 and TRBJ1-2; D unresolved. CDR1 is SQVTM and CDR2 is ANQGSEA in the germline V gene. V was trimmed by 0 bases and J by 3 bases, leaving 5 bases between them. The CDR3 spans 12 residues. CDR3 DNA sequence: TGCAGCGTTGAAGATCAGGACTATGGCTACACCTTC. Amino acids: CSVEDQDYGYTF.

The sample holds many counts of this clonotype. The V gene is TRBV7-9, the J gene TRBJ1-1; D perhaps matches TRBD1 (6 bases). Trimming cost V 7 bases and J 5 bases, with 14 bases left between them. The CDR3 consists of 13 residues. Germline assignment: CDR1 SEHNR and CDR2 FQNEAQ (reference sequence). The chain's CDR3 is CASNKGGRTEAFF. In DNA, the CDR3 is TGTGCCAGCAACAAGGGGGGGCGAACTGAAGCTTTCTTT.

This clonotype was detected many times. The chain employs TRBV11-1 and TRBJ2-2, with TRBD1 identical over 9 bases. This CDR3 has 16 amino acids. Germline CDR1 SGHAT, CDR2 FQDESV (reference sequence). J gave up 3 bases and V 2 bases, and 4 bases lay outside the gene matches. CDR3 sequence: CASSLTGGAYTGELFF. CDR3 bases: TGTGCCAGCAGCTTAACAGGGGGCGCGTACACCGGGGAGCTGTTTTTT.

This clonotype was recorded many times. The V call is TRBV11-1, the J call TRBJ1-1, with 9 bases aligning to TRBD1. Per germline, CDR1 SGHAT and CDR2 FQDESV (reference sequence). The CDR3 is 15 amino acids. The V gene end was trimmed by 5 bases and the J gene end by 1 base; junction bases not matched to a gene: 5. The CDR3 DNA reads TGTGCCAGCAGCGCTCCGGACAGGGGGAACACTGAAGCTTTCTTT. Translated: CASSAPDRGNTEAFF. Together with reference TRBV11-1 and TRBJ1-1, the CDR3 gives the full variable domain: EAEVAQSPRYKITEKSQAVAFWCDPISGHATLYWYRQILGQGPELLVQFQDESVVDDSQLPKDRFSAERLKGVDSTLKIQPAELGDSAMYLCASSAPDRGNTEAFFGQGTRLTVV.

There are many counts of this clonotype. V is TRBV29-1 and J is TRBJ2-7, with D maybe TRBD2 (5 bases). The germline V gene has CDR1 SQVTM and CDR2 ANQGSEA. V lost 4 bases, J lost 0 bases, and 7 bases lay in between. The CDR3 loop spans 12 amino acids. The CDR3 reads CSVGGSSYEQYF. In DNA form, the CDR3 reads TGCAGCGTTGGAGGGAGCTCCTACGAGCAGTACTTC.